Listed here are 31 T cell receptor beta chains from one sample, sequenced in a study of Graves' ophthalmopathy and Graves' hyperthyroidism. RNA transcripts were the source from which TCR beta CDR3 regions were amplified. After a first-round RT-PCR with HTBI primers, a second-round multiplex PCR was run. One entry per CDR3 protein results from TCRdb running MiXCR on the multiplex PCR reads. The sample carries around 1.1 million distinct CDR3 sequences, roughly two fifths recorded once. Input material: peripheral blood or thyroid tissue (not recorded which). The origin of the receptors is an adult man with Graves' hyperthyroidism.

This clonotype was recorded many times. The V call is TRBV11-2, the J call TRBJ1-1; 9 bases agree with TRBD1. Germline assignment: CDR1 SGHAT and CDR2 FQNNGV. J lost 6 bases, V lost 8 bases, and 7 bases had no gene match. The CDR3 has 13 residues. In DNA, the CDR3 is TGTGCCAGCGCGGACAGGGGAGGGGCTGAAGCTTTCTTT. It specifies CASADRGGAEAFF.

The gene calls are TRBV7-9 and TRBJ2-2; unclear D gene. Germline V gene data show CDR1 as SEHNR and CDR2 as FQNEAQ (reference sequence). Trimming took 4 bases from V and 3 from J, leaving 9 bases between them. The length of the CDR3 is 14 residues. CDR3 protein: CASSSGSYTGELFF. In nucleotides, the CDR3 is TGTGCCAGCAGCTCGGGCAGCTACACCGGGGAGCTGTTTTTT.

This chain links TRBV7-8 with TRBJ1-5, with 7 bases that match TRBD1. V lost 5 bases and J lost 7; bases outside the gene matches: 11. Germline V lookup: CDR1 SGHVS, CDR2 FQNEAQ. This CDR3 spans 15 amino acids. The CDR3: CASSQDDRVWQPQHF. The CDR3, as DNA: TGTGCCAGCAGCCAAGACGACAGGGTCTGGCAGCCCCAGCATTTT.

The J gene is TRBJ1-4, the V gene TRBV5-6; 7 nucleotides agree with TRBD1. The germline V gene encodes CDR1 SGHDT and CDR2 YYEEEE. The CDR3 loop spans 15 amino acids. V trimming: 4 bases; J trimming: 8 bases; junction bases outside the gene matches: 11. This chain's CDR3 is CASSPTTGWGEKLFF. The CDR3 coding sequence is TGTGCCAGCAGCCCCACGACAGGGTGGGGAGAAAAACTGTTTTTT.

The chain carries TRBV7-8 and TRBJ2-7; 11 nucleotides line up with TRBD2. This CDR3 has 16 amino acids. The V gene end was trimmed by 1 base and the J gene end by 1 base; junction bases not matched to a gene: 3. CDR1 SGHVS and CDR2 FQNEAQ come from the germline V gene. CDR3: CASSLGTSGPSYEQYF. CDR3 bases: TGTGCCAGCAGCTTAGGGACTAGCGGGCCATCCTACGAGCAGTACTTC. Supplemented by reference TRBV7-8 and TRBJ2-7, the full variable domain reads GAGVSQSPRYKVAKRGQDVALRCDPISGHVSLFWYQQALGQGPEFLTYFQNEAQLDKSGLPSDRFFAERPEGSVSTLKIQRTQQEDSAVYLCASSLGTSGPSYEQYFGPGTRLTVT.

This clonotype was detected a few times. A read error is possible here, since a much larger clone lies one base away. CDR3: CSIDRVDGTGDIHEQYF. CDR3 nucleotides: TGCAGCATTGACCGGGTGGATGGGACAGGGGATATCCACGAGCAGTACTTC. V gene TRBV29-1 combines with J gene TRBJ2-7; 10 bases are a match to TRBD1. The germline V gene has CDR1 SQVTM and CDR2 ANQGSEA. The CDR3 totals 17 residues.

This sequence joins TRBV7-2 and TRBJ1-1; 7 positions agree with TRBD1. The CDR3 length is 14 residues. J lost 5 bases, V lost 5 bases, and 8 bases had no gene match. Germline CDR1 is SGHTA and CDR2 is FQGNSA. CDR3 protein: CASSRGTAGTEAFF. The CDR3 nucleotides are TGTGCCAGCAGCCGCGGGACAGCTGGGACTGAAGCTTTCTTT.

A note on this clonotype: This clone may be a read error of a much larger clone one base away. The chain combines TRBV7-8 with TRBJ2-5; D possibly corresponds to TRBD1 (5 bases). This CDR3 is 15 amino acids long. Germline V CDR1 and CDR2: SGHVS, FQNEAQ. The chain's CDR3 is CGSRYRRTSGETQYF. The CDR3 DNA reads as TGTGGCAGCAGATATCGTAGGACAAGTGGGGAGACCCAGTACTTC.

The count of this clonotype is one. Here the CDR3 omits its conserved ending phenylalanine or tryptophan, so a read error is the likely source. The limits of the CDR3 on the DNA are not certain, so only TCRdb's listed CDR3 is given. This chain connects TRBV7-2 to TRBJ2-7; TRBD1 is the table's D call and was not checked against the DNA. The CDR3 has 8 residues if both end residues are counted. Germline lookup yields CDR1 SGHTA and CDR2 FQGNSA. This chain's CDR3 is CASSRQRT.

This clonotype has at least ten counts. The chain links TRBV29-1 to TRBJ2-2; 8 positions match TRBD1. This CDR3 comprises 13 residues. The trim removed 6 bases at V and 1 base at J, leaving 1 base unmatched. The germline V gene encodes CDR1 SQVTM and CDR2 ANQGSEA. CDR3 amino acids: CSVGQGNTGELFF. For the CDR3, the DNA is TGCAGCGTCGGACAGGGGAACACCGGGGAGCTGTTTTTT.

This clonotype was seen only a few times. The V call is TRBV15, the J call TRBJ1-6; D call uncertain. V dropped 0 bases and J dropped 9 bases, with 12 bases sitting between them. The CDR3 covers 15 residues. Germline V gene data show CDR1 as LNHNV and CDR2 as YYDKDF (reference sequence). CDR3 sequence: CATSRDVGQSSPLHF. As DNA, the CDR3 is TGTGCCACCAGCAGAGATGTAGGGCAGAGTTCACCCCTCCACTTT. Filled out from reference TRBV15 and TRBJ1-6, the complete variable domain reads DAMVIQNPRYQVTQFGKPVTLSCSQTLNHNVMYWYQQKSSQAPKLLFHYYDKDFNNEADTPDNFQSRRPNTSFCFLDIRSPGLGDTAMYLCATSRDVGQSSPLHFGNGTRLTVT.

The chain is built from TRBV24-1 and TRBJ1-5, with 8 bases identical to TRBD1. Germline V gene lookup returns CDR1 KGHDR and CDR2 SFDVKD. Germline trimming cut 5 bases from V and 6 bases from J; bases unmatched to any gene: 5. This CDR3 spans 14 amino acids. The CDR3 spells CATSVGTGAQPQHF. CDR3 in DNA: TGTGCCACCAGTGTCGGGACAGGCGCTCAGCCCCAGCATTTT.

Ten or more counts support this clonotype. This chain joins TRBV5-1 and TRBJ1-2; 10 positions agree with TRBD1. Trimming at V came to 2 bases and at J to 4 bases, leaving 11 bases not matched to a gene. The CDR3 totals 17 residues. Per the germline V gene, CDR1 is SGHRS and CDR2 is YFSETQ. The CDR3 here is CASSFGGGDRGLYGYTF. The DNA of the CDR3 is TGCGCCAGCAGCTTTGGGGGCGGCGACAGGGGGCTCTATGGCTACACCTTC. Supplemented by reference TRBV5-1 and TRBJ1-2, the full variable domain reads KAGVTQTPRYLIKTRGQQVTLSCSPISGHRSVSWYQQTPGQGLQFLFEYFSETQRNKGNFPGRFSGRQFSNSRSEMNVSTLELGDSALYLCASSFGGGDRGLYGYTFGSGTRLTVV.

There are a few counts of this clonotype. The chain uses TRBV4-3 and TRBJ1-3; TRBD1 is a possible D gene (6 bases). CDR1 and CDR2 from the germline V gene are LGHNA and YSLEER. V gave up 4 bases and J gave up 0 bases, with 16 bases separating them. CDR3 length equals 17 residues. The CDR3 is CASSRETGISSGNTIYF. CDR3 bases: TGCGCCAGCAGCCGGGAAACAGGGATTTCCTCTGGAAACACCATATATTTT.

This clonotype occurred many times. This chain joins TRBV7-2 and TRBJ1-2, with D tentatively TRBD1 (6 bases). The ends were cut back, 11 bases at V and 0 bases at J, with 16 bases in the middle. The CDR3 is made up of 14 amino acids. Germline V gives CDR1 SGHTA, CDR2 FQGNSA. As DNA, the CDR3 is TGTGCCGACGGGGGCGCTACAGCTAACTATGGCTACACCTTC. It yields the protein CADGGATANYGYTF.

The chain couples TRBV7-2 to TRBJ2-2, with D perhaps being TRBD1 or TRBD2 (6 bases each). Germline V lookup: CDR1 SGHTA, CDR2 FQGNSA. The CDR3 sequence is 16 residues long. The germline V and J ends were trimmed by 6 bases and 2 bases, with 16 bases remaining between them. The CDR3 here is CASSPEEGENTGELFF. The DNA of the CDR3 is TGTGCCAGCAGTCCCGAGGAGGGGGAAAACACCGGGGAGCTGTTTTTT.

This rearrangement joins TRBV7-9 to TRBJ2-7, with a tentative D call TRBD2 (5 bases). The CDR3 totals 14 residues. V was shortened by 5 bases and J by 6 bases, with 17 bases between the two germline ends. Germline CDR1 SEHNR, CDR2 FQNEAQ (reference sequence). In nucleotides, the CDR3 is TGTGCCAGCAGCACCTCCCGGGGTTTCTCCGAGCAGTACTTC. It encodes CASSTSRGFSEQYF.

This clonotype was picked up many times. This chain links TRBV9 with TRBJ2-5; D tentatively fits TRBD1 or TRBD2 (5 bases each). The CDR3 is 15 amino acids. The V end was cut by 2 bases, the J end by 1 base, with 12 bases between. Germline assignment: CDR1 SGDLS and CDR2 YYNGEE. The CDR3 region has the DNA TGTGCCAGCAGCGTGTTGACGGGACCCCAAGAGACCCAGTACTTC. This sequence encodes CASSVLTGPQETQYF.

This clonotype occurred many times. The V gene is TRBV25-1, the J gene TRBJ1-4; no clear D. From germline, CDR1 is MGHDK and CDR2 SYGVNS. The CDR3 is 15 residues long. V lost 2 bases, J lost 0 bases, and 7 bases lay in between. Here the CDR3 reads CASSEATSTNEKLFF. The CDR3 region has the DNA TGTGCCAGCAGTGAAGCGACCTCAACTAATGAAAAACTGTTTTTT.

This clonotype was recorded at least ten times. The rearrangement uses TRBV7-9 and TRBJ1-6, with D tentatively TRBD1 (5 bases). This CDR3 comprises 14 residues. V was shortened by 5 bases and J by 9 bases, with 14 bases between the two germline ends. Germline loops: CDR1 SEHNR, CDR2 FQNEAQ (reference sequence). In nucleotides, the CDR3 is TGTGCCAGCAGCGGACAACTTGGGAGTTCACCCCTCCACTTT. Amino acids: CASSGQLGSSPLHF. The complete variable domain, with remaining parts taken from reference TRBV7-9 and TRBJ1-6, reads DTGVSQNPRHKITKRGQNVTFRCDPISEHNRLYWYRQTLGQGPEFLTYFQNEAQLEKSRLLSDRFSAERPKGSFSTLEIQRTEQGDSAMYLCASSGQLGSSPLHFGNGTRLTVT.

V is TRBV9 and J is TRBJ2-7; possibly TRBD1 for D (5 bases). The CDR3 loop spans 12 amino acids. Trimming took 8 bases from V and 7 from J, leaving 16 bases between them. CDR1 is SGDLS and CDR2 is YYNGEE in the germline V gene. The DNA of the CDR3 is TGTGCCAGTGGAAGGGGAATGGGGGAGCAGTACTTC. Residues: CASGRGMGEQYF. Full variable domain (missing parts from reference TRBV9 and TRBJ2-7): DSGVTQTPKHLITATGQRVTLRCSPRSGDLSVYWYQQSLDQGLQFLIQYYNGEERAKGNILERFSAQQFPDLHSELNLSSLELGDSALYFCASGRGMGEQYFGPGTRLTVT.

A few counts support this clonotype. The genes are TRBV19 and TRBJ1-5; possible D gene TRBD1, 5 bases. The CDR3 is 15 residues long. Germline-derived CDR1 and CDR2 are LNHDA and SQIVND (reference sequence). Trimming removed 10 bases at V and 2 bases at J, with 18 bases between. The CDR3 sequence: CATLRGVRGNQPQHF. CDR3 sequence (DNA): TGTGCCACCTTGAGGGGTGTTAGGGGCAATCAGCCCCAGCATTTT.

In this sample, this clonotype turned up many times. The V gene is TRBV10-3, the J gene TRBJ2-5; D remains ambiguous. V lost 2 bases, J lost 2 bases, and 12 bases lay in between. The CDR3 sequence is 15 residues long. The germline V gene has CDR1 ENHRY and CDR2 SYGVKD. CDR3 protein: CAISERSRDQETQYF. In DNA form, the CDR3 reads TGTGCCATCAGTGAGCGAAGTAGGGATCAAGAGACCCAGTACTTC.

The chain joins TRBV20-1 to TRBJ1-5, with D maybe TRBD1 (5 bases). Per germline, CDR1 DFQATT and CDR2 SNEGSKA (reference sequence). V lost 7 bases, J lost 11 bases, and 21 bases lay in between. This CDR3 has 13 amino acids. Here the CDR3 DNA reads TGCAGTGGGATGCGGCAGGGAGGAGAGACCCAGCATTTT. Its translation is CSGMRQGGETQHF.

A note on this clonotype: The junction departs from germline at one end; a sequencing error may be responsible. This rearrangement joins TRBV20-1 to TRBJ1-3; possibly TRBD1 for D (6 bases). The germline V gene has CDR1 DFQATT and CDR2 SNEGSKA (reference sequence). The CDR3 extends over 14 amino acids. The CDR3 DNA reads TGCAGTGCTAGTAACAGGGCCTCTGGAAACACCACATATTTT. Translation: CSASNRASGNTTYF.

The gene calls are TRBV6-1 and TRBJ1-5; D is ambiguous. Germline V gene data show CDR1 as MNHNS and CDR2 as SASEGT. The CDR3 is made up of 13 amino acids. Trimming cost V 7 bases and J 5 bases, with 12 bases left between them. The CDR3 bases are TGTGCCAGCAAGGAAACGCCCGATCAGCCCCAGCATTTT. The encoded protein is CASKETPDQPQHF.

As to this clonotype: With a much larger clone just one base away, this may be a read error. The chain uses TRBV5-4 and TRBJ1-2; D is perhaps TRBD1 (5 bases). There are 15 residues in the CDR3. CDR1 and CDR2 (germline): SGHNT, YYREEE (reference sequence). CDR3 sequence reads: CAGSLVPGSNYGYTF. The CDR3 DNA reads as TGTGCCGGCAGCTTAGTCCCAGGGAGTAACTATGGCTACACCTTC.

This chain connects TRBV15 to TRBJ2-5; D could derive from TRBD1 or TRBD2 (5 bases each). The CDR3 totals 15 residues. The V and J ends lost 1 base and 5 bases respectively, with 14 bases between them. Germline lookup yields CDR1 LNHNV and CDR2 YYDKDF (reference sequence). Written as DNA, the CDR3 is TGTGCCACCAGCAGAGTAGGGACCTCCAGGGAGACCCAGTACTTC. It yields the protein CATSRVGTSRETQYF.

J is TRBJ2-7 and V is TRBV20-1; weak D call: TRBD2 (6 bases). Trimming removed 3 bases from V and 2 bases from J, with 14 bases in between. Germline assignment: CDR1 DFQATT and CDR2 SNEGSKA (reference sequence). The CDR3 covers 14 residues. DNA for the CDR3: TGCAGTGCTAGCCCCCGGGAGCGAACCTACGAGCAGTACTTC. As protein: CSASPRERTYEQYF.

Turning to this clonotype: Since a much larger clone is just one base distant, this may be a read error. This chain joins TRBV12-3 or TRBV12-4 and TRBJ1-5; possibly TRBD1 for D (6 bases). The CDR3 is made up of 15 amino acids. V shed 0 bases and J shed 7 bases, with 13 bases lying between them. The CDR3 protein is CASSLADSIGQPQHF. CDR3 nucleotide sequence: TGTGCCAGCAGTTTAGCGGACAGTATCGGGCAGCCCCAGCATTTT.

As concerns this clonotype: This may be a read error, as it is one base from a much larger clone. The rearrangement joins TRBV24-1 to TRBJ2-2, with TRBD2 matching over 10 bases. The CDR3 totals 18 residues. CDR1 and CDR2 from the germline V gene are KGHDR and SFDVKD. CDR3 loop: CATSGRELAGGHTGELLF. CDR3 DNA: TGTGCCACCAGCGGTCGGGAGTTAGCGGGAGGACACACCGGGGAGCTGCTTTTT.